This T cell receptor (beta chain) is from a study of cytomegalovirus exposure and HLA in healthy donors. The CDR3 sequence is 15 residues long. CDR1 SGHDT and CDR2 YYEEEE come from the germline V gene. With V trimmed by 3 bases and J by 9 bases, 5 bases remained unmatched. The PCR contained 60 Vbeta and 13 Jbeta primers. The table came from immunoSEQ multiplex PCR; TCRdb's copy has only in-frame clones and leaves some out. The table shows about 140,000 clones, with more than 75% occurring only once. With regard to this clone: Its antigen is unknown.

Study-wide results and limits: For most subjects, TCR beta sequences were reported to predict HLA-A and HLA-B alleles with accuracy. Productive rates of about 87% or about 30% were seen for most TCR beta V segments in an earlier analysis. Some V segments, TRBV6-2 and TRBV6-3 among them, were indistinguishable and were therefore excluded. It was fewer than 200 TCR beta chains that were listed as cytomegalovirus-associated.

The sequenced material came from PBMCs. This sequence joins TRBV5-6 and TRBJ2-1; 14 bases line up with TRBD2. The TCR originated in a female donor in good health and CMV-seronegative. DNA of the CDR3: TGTGCCAGCAGCTACCGGACTAGCGGGAGGCCTGAGCAGTTCTTC. As protein: CASSYRTSGRPEQFF.